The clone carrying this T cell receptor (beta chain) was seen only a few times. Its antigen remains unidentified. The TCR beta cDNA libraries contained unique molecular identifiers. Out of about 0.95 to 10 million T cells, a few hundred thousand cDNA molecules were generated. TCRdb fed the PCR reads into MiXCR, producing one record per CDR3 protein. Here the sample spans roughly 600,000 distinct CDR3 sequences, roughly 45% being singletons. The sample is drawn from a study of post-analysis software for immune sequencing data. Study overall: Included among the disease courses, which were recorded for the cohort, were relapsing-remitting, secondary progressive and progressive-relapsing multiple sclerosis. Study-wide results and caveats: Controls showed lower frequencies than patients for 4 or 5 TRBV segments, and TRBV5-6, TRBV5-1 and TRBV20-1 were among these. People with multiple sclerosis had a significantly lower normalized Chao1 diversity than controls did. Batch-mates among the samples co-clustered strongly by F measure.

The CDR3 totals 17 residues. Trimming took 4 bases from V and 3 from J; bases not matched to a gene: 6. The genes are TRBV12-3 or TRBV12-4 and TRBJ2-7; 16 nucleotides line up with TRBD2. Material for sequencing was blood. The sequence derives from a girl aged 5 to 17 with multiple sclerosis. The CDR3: CASSSGTSGRAFYEQYF. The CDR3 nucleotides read TGTGCCAGCAGTTCCGGGACTAGCGGGAGGGCCTTCTACGAGCAGTACTTC.